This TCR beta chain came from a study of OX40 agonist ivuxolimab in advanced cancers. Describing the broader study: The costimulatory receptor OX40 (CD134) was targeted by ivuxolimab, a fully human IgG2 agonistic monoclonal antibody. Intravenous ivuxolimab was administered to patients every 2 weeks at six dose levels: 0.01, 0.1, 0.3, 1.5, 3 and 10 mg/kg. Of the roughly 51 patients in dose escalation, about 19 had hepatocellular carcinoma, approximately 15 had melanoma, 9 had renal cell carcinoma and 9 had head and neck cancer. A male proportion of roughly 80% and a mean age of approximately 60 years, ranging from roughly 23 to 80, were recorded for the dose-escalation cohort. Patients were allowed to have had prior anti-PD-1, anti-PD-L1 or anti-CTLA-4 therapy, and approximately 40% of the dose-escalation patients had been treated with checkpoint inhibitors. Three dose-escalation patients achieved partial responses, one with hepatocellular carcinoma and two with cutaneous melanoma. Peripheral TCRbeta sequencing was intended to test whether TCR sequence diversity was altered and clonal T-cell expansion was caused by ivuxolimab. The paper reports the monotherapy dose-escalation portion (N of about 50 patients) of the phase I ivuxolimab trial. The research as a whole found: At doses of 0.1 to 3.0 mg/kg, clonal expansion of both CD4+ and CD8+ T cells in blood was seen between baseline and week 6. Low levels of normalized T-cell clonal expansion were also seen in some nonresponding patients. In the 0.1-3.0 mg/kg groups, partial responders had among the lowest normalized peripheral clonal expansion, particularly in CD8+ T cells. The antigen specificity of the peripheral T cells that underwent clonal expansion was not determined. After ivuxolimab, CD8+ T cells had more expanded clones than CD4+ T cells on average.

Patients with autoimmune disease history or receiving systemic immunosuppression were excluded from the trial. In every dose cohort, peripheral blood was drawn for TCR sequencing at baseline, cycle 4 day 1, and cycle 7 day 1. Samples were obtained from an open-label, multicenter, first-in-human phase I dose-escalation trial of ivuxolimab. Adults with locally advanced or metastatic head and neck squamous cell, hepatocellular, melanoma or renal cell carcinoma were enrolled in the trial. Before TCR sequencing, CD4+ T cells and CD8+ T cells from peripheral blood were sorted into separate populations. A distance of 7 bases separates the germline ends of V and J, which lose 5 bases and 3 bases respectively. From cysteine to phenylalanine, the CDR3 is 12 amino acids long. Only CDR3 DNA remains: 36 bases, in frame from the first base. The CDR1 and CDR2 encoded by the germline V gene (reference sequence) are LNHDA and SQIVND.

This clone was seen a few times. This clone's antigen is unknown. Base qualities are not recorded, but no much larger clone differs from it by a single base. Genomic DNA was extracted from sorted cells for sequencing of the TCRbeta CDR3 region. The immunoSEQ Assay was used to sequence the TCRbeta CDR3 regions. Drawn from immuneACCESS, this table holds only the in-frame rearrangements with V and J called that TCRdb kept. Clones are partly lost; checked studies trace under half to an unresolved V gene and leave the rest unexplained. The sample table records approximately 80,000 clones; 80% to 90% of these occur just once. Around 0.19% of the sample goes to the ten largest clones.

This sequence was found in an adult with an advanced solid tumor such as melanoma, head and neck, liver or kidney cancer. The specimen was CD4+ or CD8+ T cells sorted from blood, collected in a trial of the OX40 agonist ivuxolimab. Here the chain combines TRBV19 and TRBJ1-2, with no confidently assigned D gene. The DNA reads TGTGCCAGTAGTGACTCCTACTATGGCTACACCTTC. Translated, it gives CASSDSYYGYTF.